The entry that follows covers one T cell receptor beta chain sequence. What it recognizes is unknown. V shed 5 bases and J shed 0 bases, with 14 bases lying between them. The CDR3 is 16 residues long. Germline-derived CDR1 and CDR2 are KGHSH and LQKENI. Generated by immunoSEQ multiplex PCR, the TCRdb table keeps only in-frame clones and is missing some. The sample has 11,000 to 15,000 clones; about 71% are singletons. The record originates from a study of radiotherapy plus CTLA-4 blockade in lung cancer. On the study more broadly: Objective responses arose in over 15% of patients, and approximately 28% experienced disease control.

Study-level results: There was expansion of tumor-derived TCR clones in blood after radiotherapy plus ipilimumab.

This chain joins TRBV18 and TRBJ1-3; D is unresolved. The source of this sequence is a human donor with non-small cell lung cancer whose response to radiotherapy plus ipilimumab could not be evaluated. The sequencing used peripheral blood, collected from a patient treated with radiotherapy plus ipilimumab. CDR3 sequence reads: CASSSSGSLSGNTIYF. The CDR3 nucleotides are TGTGCCAGCTCAAGTTCAGGTTCCCTCTCTGGAAACACCATATATTTT.